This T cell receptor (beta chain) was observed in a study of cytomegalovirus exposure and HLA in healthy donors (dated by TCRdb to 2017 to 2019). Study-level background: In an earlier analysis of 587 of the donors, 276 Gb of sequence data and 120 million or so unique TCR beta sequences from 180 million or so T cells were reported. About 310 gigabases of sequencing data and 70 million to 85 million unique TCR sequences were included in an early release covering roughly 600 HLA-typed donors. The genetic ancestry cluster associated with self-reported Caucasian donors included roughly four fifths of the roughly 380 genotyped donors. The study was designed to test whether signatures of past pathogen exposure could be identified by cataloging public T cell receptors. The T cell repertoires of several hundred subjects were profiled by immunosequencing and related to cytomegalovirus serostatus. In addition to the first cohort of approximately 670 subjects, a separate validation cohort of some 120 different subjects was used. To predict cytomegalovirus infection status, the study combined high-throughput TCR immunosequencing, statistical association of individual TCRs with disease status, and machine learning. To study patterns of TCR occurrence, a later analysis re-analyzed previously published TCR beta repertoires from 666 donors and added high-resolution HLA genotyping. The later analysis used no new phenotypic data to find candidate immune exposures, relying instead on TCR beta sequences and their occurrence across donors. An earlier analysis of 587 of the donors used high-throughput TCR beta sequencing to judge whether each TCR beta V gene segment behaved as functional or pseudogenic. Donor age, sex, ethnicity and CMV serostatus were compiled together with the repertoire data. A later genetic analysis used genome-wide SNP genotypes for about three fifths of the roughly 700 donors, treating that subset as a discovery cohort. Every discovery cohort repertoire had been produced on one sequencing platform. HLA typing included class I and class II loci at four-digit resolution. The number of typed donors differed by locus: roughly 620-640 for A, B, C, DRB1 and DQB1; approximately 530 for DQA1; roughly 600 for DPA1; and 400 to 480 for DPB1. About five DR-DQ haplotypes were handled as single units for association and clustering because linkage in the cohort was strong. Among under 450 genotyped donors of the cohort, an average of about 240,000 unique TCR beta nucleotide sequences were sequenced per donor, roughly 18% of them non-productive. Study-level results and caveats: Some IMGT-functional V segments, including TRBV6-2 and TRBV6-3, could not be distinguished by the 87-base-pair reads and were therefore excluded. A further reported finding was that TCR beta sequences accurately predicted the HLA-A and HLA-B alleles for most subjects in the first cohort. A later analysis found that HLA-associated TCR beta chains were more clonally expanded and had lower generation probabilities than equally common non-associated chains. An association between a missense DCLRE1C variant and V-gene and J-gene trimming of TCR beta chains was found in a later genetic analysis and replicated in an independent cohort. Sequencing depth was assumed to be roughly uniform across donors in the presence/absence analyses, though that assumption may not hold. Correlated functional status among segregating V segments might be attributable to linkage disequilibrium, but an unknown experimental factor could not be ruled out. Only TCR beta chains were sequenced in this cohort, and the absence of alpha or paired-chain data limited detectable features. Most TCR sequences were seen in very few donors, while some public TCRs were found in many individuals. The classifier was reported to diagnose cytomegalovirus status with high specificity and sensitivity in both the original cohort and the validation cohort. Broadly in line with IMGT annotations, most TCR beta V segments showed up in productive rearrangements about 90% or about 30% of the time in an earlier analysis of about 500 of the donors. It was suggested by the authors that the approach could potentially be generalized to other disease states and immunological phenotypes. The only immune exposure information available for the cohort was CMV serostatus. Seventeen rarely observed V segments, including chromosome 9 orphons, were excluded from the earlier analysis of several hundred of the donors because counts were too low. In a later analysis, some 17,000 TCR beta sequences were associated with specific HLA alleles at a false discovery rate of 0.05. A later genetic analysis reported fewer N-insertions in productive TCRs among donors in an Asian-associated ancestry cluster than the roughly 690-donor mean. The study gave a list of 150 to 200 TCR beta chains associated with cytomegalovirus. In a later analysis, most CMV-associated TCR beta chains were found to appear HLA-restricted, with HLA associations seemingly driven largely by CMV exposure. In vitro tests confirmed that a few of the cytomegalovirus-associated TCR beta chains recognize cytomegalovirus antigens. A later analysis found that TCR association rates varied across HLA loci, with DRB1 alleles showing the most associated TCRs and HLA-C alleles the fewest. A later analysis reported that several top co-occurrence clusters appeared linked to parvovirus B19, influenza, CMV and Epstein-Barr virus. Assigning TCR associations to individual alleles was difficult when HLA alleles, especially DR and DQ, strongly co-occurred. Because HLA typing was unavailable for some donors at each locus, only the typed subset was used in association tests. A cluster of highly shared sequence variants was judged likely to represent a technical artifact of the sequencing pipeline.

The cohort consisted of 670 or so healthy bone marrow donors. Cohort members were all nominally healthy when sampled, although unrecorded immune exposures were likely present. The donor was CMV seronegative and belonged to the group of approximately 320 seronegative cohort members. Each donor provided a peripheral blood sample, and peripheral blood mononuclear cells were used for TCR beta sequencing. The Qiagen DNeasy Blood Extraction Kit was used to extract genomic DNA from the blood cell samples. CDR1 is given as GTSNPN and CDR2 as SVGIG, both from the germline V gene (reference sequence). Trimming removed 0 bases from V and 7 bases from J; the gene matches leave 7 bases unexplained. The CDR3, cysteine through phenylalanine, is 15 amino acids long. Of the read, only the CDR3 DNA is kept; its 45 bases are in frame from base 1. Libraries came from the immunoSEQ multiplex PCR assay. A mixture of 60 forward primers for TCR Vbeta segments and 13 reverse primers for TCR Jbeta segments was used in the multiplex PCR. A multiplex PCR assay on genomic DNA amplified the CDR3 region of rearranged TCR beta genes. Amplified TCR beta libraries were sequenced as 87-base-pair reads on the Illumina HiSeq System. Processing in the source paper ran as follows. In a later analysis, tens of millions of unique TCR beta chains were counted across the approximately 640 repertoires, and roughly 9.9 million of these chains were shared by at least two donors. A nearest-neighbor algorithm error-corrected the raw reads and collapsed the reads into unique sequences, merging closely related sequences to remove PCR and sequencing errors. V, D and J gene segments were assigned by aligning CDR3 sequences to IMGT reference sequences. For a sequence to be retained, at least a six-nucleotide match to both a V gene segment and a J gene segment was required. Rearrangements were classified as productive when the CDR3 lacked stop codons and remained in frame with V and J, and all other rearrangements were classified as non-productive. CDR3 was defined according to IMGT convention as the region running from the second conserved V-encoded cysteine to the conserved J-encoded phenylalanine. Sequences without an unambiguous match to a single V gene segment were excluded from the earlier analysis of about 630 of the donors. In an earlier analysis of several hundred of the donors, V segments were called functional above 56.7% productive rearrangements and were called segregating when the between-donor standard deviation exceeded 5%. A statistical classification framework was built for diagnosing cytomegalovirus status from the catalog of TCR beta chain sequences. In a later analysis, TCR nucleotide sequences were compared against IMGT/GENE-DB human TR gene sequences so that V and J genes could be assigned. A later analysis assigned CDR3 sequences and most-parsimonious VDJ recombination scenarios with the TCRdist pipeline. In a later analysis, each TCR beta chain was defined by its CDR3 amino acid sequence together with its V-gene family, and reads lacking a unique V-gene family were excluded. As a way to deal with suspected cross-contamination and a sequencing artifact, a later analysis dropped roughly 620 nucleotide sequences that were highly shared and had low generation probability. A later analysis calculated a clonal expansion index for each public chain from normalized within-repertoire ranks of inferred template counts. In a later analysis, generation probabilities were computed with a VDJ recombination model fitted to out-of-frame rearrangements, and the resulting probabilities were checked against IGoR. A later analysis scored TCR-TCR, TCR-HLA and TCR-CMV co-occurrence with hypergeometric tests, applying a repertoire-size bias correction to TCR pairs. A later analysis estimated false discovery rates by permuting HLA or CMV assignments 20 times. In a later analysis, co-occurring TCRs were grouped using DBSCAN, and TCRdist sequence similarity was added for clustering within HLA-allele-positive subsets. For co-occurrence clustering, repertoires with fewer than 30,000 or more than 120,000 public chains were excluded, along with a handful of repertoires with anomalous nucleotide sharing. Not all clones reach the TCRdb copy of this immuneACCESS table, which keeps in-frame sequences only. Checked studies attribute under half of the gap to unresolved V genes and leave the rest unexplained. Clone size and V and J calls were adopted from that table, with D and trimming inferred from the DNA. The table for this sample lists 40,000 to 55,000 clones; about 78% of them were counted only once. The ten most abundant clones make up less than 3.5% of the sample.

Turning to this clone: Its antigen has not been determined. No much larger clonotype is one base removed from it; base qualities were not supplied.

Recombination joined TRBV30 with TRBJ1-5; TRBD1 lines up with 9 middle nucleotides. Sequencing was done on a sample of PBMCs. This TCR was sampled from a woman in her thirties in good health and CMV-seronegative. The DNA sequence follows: TGTGCCTGGAGTGTAGAGGGACAGGGTGGACAGCCCCAGCATTTT. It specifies CAWSVEGQGGQPQHF.